This TCR beta chain was sequenced for a study of blood T cell repertoires in COVID-19. V was trimmed by 0 bases and J by 12 bases, leaving 15 bases between them. Germline V lookup: CDR1 LGHNA, CDR2 YSLEER. The CDR3 is made up of 14 amino acids. Clinical history reported by participants formed the basis on which cohorts were assigned. This clone has just one count. The method was immunoSEQ multiplex PCR; TCRdb's version includes in-frame clones alone and lacks a portion of them. The sample has a few hundred thousand clones, over 75% seen once; the top ten hold about 9.5%. The sequence derives from a woman aged 40 to 50 who had recovered from COVID-19. Sequenced: PBMCs or T cells enriched from blood (not recorded which). The chain is built from TRBV4-3 and TRBJ2-1; D is possibly TRBD2 (5 bases). CDR3 sequence: CASSQDRTEPVQFF. The CDR3 DNA reads TGCGCCAGCAGCCAAGACAGGACTGAGCCGGTGCAGTTCTTC.